This T cell receptor beta chain was identified during a study of blood T cell repertoires in COVID-19. The overall study: The United States, Italy and Spain provided the acute and convalescent COVID-19 samples. T cells, B-cell-depleted T cells, or PBMCs provided the cDNA or gDNA that served as material.

The protocol was immunoSEQ multiplex PCR, while the TCRdb copy is restricted to in-frame clones and leaves out a portion. The table has approximately 110,000 clones, 92% seen once. There are 16 residues in the CDR3. Germline values: CDR1 MDHEN, CDR2 SYDVKM. After removal of 6 bases from V and 5 bases from J, the junction contained 12 bases not matched to a gene. This receptor was identified in a man aged 50 to 59 with COVID-19, enrolled during active disease. The sequenced material came from peripheral blood. The chain combines TRBV28 with TRBJ1-4; TRBD1 aligns across 7 bases. In DNA, the CDR3 is TGTGCCAGCAGCTCAAGCACAGGGGTGCAAAATGAAAAACTGTTTTTT. It yields the protein CASSSSTGVQNEKLFF.